Listed below are T cell receptor beta chains from one sample, sequenced in a study of shared clonotypes between healthy human individuals. The table came from immunoSEQ multiplex PCR; TCRdb's copy has only in-frame clones and leaves some out. The table includes about 1.5 million clones, under 99% detected once. The source material was naive CD4+ T cells sorted from blood. These receptors were taken from a young man in good health. Both conserved end residues are part of each CDR3. D genes are given only for firm matches. Size tells how often a clone was seen (once, few, many) or the class of an expanded clone, and some rows leave it out.

TRBV7-3,TRBJ2-7,NA,TRBD2,CASSLFGASGGDEQYF,TGTGCCAGCAGCTTATTCGGGGCTAGCGGAGGAGACGAGCAGTACTTC
TRBV10-1,TRBJ2-1,NA,TRBD2,CASSGGSGGRYNEQFF,TGCGCCAGCAGTGGGGGTAGCGGGGGAAGGTACAATGAGCAGTTCTTC
TRBV19,TRBJ1-1,NA,NA,CASSIVGAGLGLRARNTEAFF,TGTGCCAGTAGTATAGTTGGGGCAGGGCTGGGGCTGCGAGCACGGAACACTGAAGCTTTCTTT
TRBV28,TRBJ2-7,NA,TRBD2,CASVGQGLAGLYEQYF,TGTGCCAGCGTAGGACAAGGACTAGCGGGCCTCTACGAGCAGTACTTC
TRBV27,TRBJ2-1,once,TRBD2,CASSLHLSGSSYNEQFF,TGTGCCAGCAGTCTACACCTTAGCGGGAGCTCCTACAATGAGCAGTTCTTC
TRBV7-9,TRBJ2-1,NA,TRBD1,CASSLRVDRENEQFF,TGTGCCAGCAGCTTACGGGTCGACAGGGAAAATGAGCAGTTCTTC
TRBV5-5,TRBJ2-7,NA,NA,CASSLVRANYEQYF,TGTGCCAGCAGCTTGGTGAGGGCGAACTACGAGCAGTACTTC
TRBV27,TRBJ2-1,NA,NA,CASSFPAGGRNEQFF,TGTGCCAGCAGTTTCCCCGCCGGGGGCCGAAATGAGCAGTTCTTC
TRBV5-6,TRBJ2-2,NA,TRBD1,CASSFRGTGGNTGELFF,TGTGCCAGCAGCTTTAGGGGAACAGGGGGCAATACCGGGGAGCTGTTTTTT
TRBV11-3,TRBJ2-6,NA,NA,CASSPGPGANVLTF,TGTGCCAGCAGCCCGGGCCCTGGGGCCAACGTCCTGACTTTC
TRBV6-1,TRBJ2-1,NA,NA,CASSEVLVVGNEQFF,TGTGCCAGCAGTGAAGTGTTGGTGGTTGGGAATGAGCAGTTCTTC
TRBV11-2,TRBJ2-1,NA,TRBD2,CASSLDTRREGQKQFF,TGTGCCAGCAGCTTAGATACGAGGCGGGAGGGCCAGAAGCAGTTCTTC
TRBV7-3,TRBJ2-2,NA,NA,CASSLRDRRDSAGELFF,TGTGCCAGCAGCCTCCGGGACCGGCGGGATTCGGCCGGGGAGCTGTTTTTT
TRBV10-3,TRBJ2-6,once,NA,CAILRPSHTGANVLTF,TGTGCCATCTTAAGGCCAAGCCACACTGGGGCCAACGTCCTGACTTTC
TRBV30,TRBJ1-2,NA,NA,CAWKGGLGGYTF,TGTGCCTGGAAGGGCGGGTTGGGAGGCTACACCTTC
TRBV4-2,TRBJ2-2,NA,TRBD1,CASVPSGGFTGELFF,TGTGCCAGCGTTCCGTCAGGGGGCTTTACCGGGGAGCTGTTTTTT
TRBV18,TRBJ1-2,NA,NA,CASSPTDGNYGYTF,TGTGCCAGCTCCCCTACGGACGGAAACTATGGCTACACCTTC
TRBV7-9,TRBJ2-1,NA,NA,CASSLPGLRHNEQFF,TGTGCCAGCAGCCTCCCCGGACTCCGACACAATGAGCAGTTCTTC
TRBV15,TRBJ2-2,NA,TRBD2,CATSRDRGTSGRAFHTGELFF,TGTGCCACCAGCAGAGATCGCGGGACTAGCGGGAGGGCCTTCCACACCGGGGAGCTGTTTTTT
TRBV6-4,TRBJ1-1,NA,NA,CASSDLLRVGTVPWDGTEAFF,TGTGCCAGCAGTGACCTACTACGGGTGGGGACGGTGCCATGGGATGGGACTGAAGCTTTCTTT
TRBV10-1,TRBJ2-1,NA,TRBD1,CASSRTGINEQFF,TGCGCCAGCAGCCGGACAGGGATCAATGAGCAGTTCTTC
TRBV6-5,TRBJ2-1,NA,TRBD1,CASSYSVAQGRFF,TGTGCCAGCAGTTACTCAGTCGCACAGGGGCGGTTCTTC
TRBV5-6,TRBJ2-3,NA,NA,CASSFGVGGGGTDTQYF,TGTGCCAGCAGCTTTGGGGTAGGAGGGGGAGGCACAGATACGCAGTATTTT
TRBV28,TRBJ2-5,NA,NA,CASKYYKRREETQYF,TGTGCCAGCAAATACTACAAGAGGCGGGAAGAGACCCAGTACTTC
TRBV6-5,TRBJ2-7,NA,NA,CASSPAREQYF,TGTGCCAGCAGCCCTGCTCGGGAGCAGTACTTC
TRBV11-2,TRBJ2-7,NA,TRBD2,CASSRRTSGIYEQYF,TGTGCCAGCAGCCGACGGACTAGCGGGATCTACGAGCAGTACTTC
TRBV5-5,TRBJ2-1,NA,NA,CASSALRGDNEQFF,TGTGCCAGCAGCGCCCTACGGGGCGACAATGAGCAGTTCTTC
TRBV14,TRBJ2-2,NA,NA,CASSQEGDRNTGELFF,TGTGCCAGCAGCCAGGAGGGGGACAGGAACACCGGGGAGCTGTTTTTT
TRBV4-3,TRBJ1-5,NA,NA,CASSSWRSVDQPQHF,TGCGCCAGCAGCAGTTGGAGGTCCGTGGATCAGCCCCAGCATTTT
TRBV27,TRBJ2-3,NA,NA,CASSLREWDTQYF,TGTGCCAGCAGTTTACGGGAGTGGGATACGCAGTATTTT
TRBV15,TRBJ2-1,few,TRBD2,CATSRDPPNRLAGGLSDEQFF,TGTGCCACCAGCAGAGATCCACCGAACCGACTAGCGGGAGGTCTTAGCGATGAGCAGTTCTTC
TRBV18,TRBJ1-4,once,TRBD1,CASSPQGGGEKLFF,TGTGCCAGCTCACCGCAGGGGGGAGGTGAAAAACTGTTTTTT
TRBV5-4,TRBJ1-3,NA,NA,CASSLGHSGNTIYF,TGTGCCAGCAGCTTGGGACACTCTGGAAACACCATATATTTT
TRBV10-3,TRBJ1-5,NA,NA,CAISGGSPFQPQHF,TGTGCCATCAGTGGGGGGAGTCCGTTTCAGCCCCAGCATTTT
TRBV7-2,TRBJ2-3,NA,NA,CASSHLDGATTDTQYF,TGTGCCAGCAGCCACTTAGATGGAGCAACCACAGATACGCAGTATTTT
TRBV27,TRBJ2-7,NA,TRBD2,CASSLAPGLAGGLTCYYEQYF,TGTGCCAGCAGTCTAGCCCCGGGACTAGCGGGAGGTCTCACTTGCTACTACGAGCAGTACTTC
TRBV27,TRBJ2-7,NA,NA,CASSLGGSYEQYF,TGTGCCAGCAGTTTAGGCGGCTCCTACGAGCAGTACTTC
TRBV19,TRBJ2-4,NA,TRBD2,CASSITGGSGNIQYF,TGTGCCAGTAGTATTACGGGAGGATCCGGAAACATTCAGTACTTC
TRBV30,TRBJ1-1,NA,NA,CAWGGYSGSEAFF,TGTGCCTGGGGGGGGTATTCGGGCTCTGAAGCTTTCTTT
TRBV13,TRBJ1-1,once,NA,CASSTGPLGTEAFF,TGTGCCAGCAGCACCGGGCCTCTGGGCACTGAAGCTTTCTTT
TRBV7-8,TRBJ2-2,NA,TRBD2,CAGSLKSGRAGELFF,TGTGCCGGCAGCTTAAAATCAGGGAGGGCCGGGGAGCTGTTTTTT
TRBV6-4,TRBJ2-1,NA,NA,CASSLSWNSLNEQFF,TGTGCCAGCAGCCTCTCGTGGAACAGCCTCAATGAGCAGTTCTTC
TRBV25-1,TRBJ1-2,NA,TRBD1,CASSEYGPTGGDYGYTF,TGTGCCAGCAGTGAATACGGCCCCACAGGGGGTGACTATGGCTACACCTTC
TRBV10-3,TRBJ2-1,NA,TRBD2,CAISGGGRYDNEQFF,TGTGCCATCAGTGGCGGCGGGAGATACGACAATGAGCAGTTCTTC
TRBV5-1,TRBJ2-1,NA,TRBD2,CASSIGLAGYNEQFF,TGCGCCAGCAGCATAGGACTAGCGGGGTACAATGAGCAGTTCTTC
TRBV11-3,TRBJ2-7,NA,NA,CASSRGKTGQYF,TGTGCCAGCAGCCGCGGCAAGACAGGGCAGTACTTC
TRBV19,TRBJ2-3,NA,NA,CASSINGRDTQYF,TGTGCCAGTAGTATAAACGGACGGGATACGCAGTATTTT
TRBV7-2,TRBJ2-7,NA,TRBD1,CASSLEGTGNEQYF,TGTGCCAGCAGCTTAGAGGGGACAGGGAACGAGCAGTACTTC
TRBV13,TRBJ2-2,once,TRBD2,CASRAGTSNGELFF,TGTGCCAGCAGAGCCGGGACTAGCAACGGGGAGCTGTTTTTT